This entry features one TCR beta chain sequence. Its antigen is unidentified. Sequenced by immunoSEQ multiplex PCR; TCRdb stores in-frame clones only, minus some. In the table there are roughly 130,000 clones, approximately 86% of which are singletons. These data originate in a study of identifying expanded T cells in peripheral blood. CDR3 size: 14 residues. With 4 bases removed from V and 1 base from J, the gap between germline ends came to 11 bases. CDR1 and CDR2 from the germline V gene are SGDLS and YYNGEE. During the collection period, no donor immune events like infections were recorded. Study-wide results and limits: Variance in clone template counts between approximately 2-week samples significantly increased with total template count across all healthy donors. Technical replicates showed roughly 1.2 changed clones; approximately two weeks about 16.4; four weeks 19.

Sequencing was carried out using blood. This sequence originates from a person aged 18 to 69 in good health. The V and J genes are TRBV9 and TRBJ1-1; D remains ambiguous. In nucleotides, the CDR3 is TGTGCCAGCAGCCCAGGTGAGGCGAACACTGAAGCTTTCTTT. It is translated as CASSPGEANTEAFF.